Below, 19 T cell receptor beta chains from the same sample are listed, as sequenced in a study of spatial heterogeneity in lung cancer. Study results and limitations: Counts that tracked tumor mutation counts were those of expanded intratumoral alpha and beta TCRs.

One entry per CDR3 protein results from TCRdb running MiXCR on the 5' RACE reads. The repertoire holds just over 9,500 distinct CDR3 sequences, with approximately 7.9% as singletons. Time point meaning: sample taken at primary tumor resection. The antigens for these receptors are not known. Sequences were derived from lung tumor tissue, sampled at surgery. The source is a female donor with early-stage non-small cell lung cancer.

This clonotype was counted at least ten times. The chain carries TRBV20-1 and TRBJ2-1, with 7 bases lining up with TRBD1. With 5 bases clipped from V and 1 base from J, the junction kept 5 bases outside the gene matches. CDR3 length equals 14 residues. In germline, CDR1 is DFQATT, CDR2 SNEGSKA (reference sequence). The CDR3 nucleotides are TGCAGTGCTTACCAGGGGGAATCCTACAATGAGCAGTTCTTC. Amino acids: CSAYQGESYNEQFF.

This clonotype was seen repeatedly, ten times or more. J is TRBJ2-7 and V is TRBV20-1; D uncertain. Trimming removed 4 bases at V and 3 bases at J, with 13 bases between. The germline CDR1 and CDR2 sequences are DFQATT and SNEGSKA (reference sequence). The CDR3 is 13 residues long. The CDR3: CSATQAVYYEQYF. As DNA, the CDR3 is TGCAGTGCTACCCAGGCAGTTTACTACGAGCAGTACTTC.

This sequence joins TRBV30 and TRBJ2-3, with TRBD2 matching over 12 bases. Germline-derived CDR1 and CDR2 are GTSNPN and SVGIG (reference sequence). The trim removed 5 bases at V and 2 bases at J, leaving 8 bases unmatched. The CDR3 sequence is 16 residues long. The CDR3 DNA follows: TGTGCCTGGGATCTAGCGGGGGGGGCCTTCACAGATACGCAGTATTTT. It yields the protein CAWDLAGGAFTDTQYF.

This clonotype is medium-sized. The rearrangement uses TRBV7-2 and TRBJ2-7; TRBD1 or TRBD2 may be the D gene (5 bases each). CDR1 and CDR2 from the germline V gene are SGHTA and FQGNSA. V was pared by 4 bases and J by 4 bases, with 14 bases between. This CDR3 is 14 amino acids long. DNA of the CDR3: TGTGCCAGCAGCTCTAGGACTGGGGGTTACGAGCAGTACTTC. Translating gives CASSSRTGGYEQYF.

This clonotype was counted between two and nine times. The CDR3 spells CASSPSSGGVIEQFF. The CDR3 region has the DNA TGTGCCAGCAGCCCTTCTAGCGGGGGGGTTATTGAGCAGTTCTTC. V is TRBV12-3 or TRBV12-4 and J is TRBJ2-1; 12 bases map to TRBD2. The CDR3 contains 15 residues. After removal of 6 bases from V and 9 bases from J, the junction contained 9 bases not matched to a gene.

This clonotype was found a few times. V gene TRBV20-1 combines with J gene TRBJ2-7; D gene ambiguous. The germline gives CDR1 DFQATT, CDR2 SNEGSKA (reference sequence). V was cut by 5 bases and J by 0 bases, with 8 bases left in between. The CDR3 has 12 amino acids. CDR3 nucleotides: TGCAGTGCTTTCTACCGCTCCTACGAGCAGTACTTC. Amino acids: CSAFYRSYEQYF.

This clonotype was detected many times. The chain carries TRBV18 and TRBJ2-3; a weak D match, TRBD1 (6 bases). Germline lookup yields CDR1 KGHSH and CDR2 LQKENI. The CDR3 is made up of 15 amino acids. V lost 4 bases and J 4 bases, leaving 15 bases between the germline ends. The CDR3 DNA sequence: TGTGCCAGCTCACACCTCGGACAGCCCCCAGATACGCAGTATTTT. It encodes CASSHLGQPPDTQYF.

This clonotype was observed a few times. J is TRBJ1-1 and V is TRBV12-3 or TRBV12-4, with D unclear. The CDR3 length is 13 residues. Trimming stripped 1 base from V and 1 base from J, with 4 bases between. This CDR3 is CASSLGGNTEAFF. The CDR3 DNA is TGTGCCAGCAGTTTAGGGGGGAACACTGAAGCTTTCTTT.

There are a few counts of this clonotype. CDR3 sequence: CASSMGRDQPQHF. CDR3 coding DNA: TGTGCCAGTAGTATGGGAAGGGATCAGCCCCAGCATTTT. This chain uses TRBV19 with TRBJ1-5; D call uncertain. V was trimmed by 3 bases and J by 5 bases, leaving 8 bases between them. Germline V CDR1 and CDR2: LNHDA, SQIVND (reference sequence). The CDR3 is 13 amino acids. The full variable domain, rest sourced from reference TRBV19 and TRBJ1-5, is DGGITQSPKYLFRKEGQNVTLSCEQNLNHDAMYWYRQDPGQGLRLIYYSQIVNDFQKGDIAEGYSVSREKKESFPLTVTSAQKNPTAFYLCASSMGRDQPQHFGDGTRLSIL.

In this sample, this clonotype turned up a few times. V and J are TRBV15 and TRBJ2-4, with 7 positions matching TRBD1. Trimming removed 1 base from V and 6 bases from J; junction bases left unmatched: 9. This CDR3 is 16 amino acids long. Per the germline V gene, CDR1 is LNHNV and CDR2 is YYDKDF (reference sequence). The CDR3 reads CATSRGDETGINIQYF. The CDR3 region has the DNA TGTGCCACCAGCAGAGGAGATGAGACAGGGATAAACATTCAGTACTTC.

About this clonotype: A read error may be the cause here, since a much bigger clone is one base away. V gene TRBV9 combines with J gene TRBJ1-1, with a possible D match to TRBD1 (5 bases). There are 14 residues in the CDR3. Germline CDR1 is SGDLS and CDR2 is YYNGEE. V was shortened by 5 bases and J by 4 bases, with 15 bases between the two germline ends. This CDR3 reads CASRGPGYGTEAFF. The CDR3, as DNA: TGTGCCAGCAGAGGTCCAGGGTATGGCACTGAAGCTTTCTTT.

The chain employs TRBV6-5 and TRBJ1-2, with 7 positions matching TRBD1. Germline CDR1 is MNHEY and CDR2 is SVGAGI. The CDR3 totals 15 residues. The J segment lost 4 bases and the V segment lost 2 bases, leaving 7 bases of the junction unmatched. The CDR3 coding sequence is TGTGCCAGCAGTTACCGCGACAGGGCGAGCTATGGCTACACCTTC. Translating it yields CASSYRDRASYGYTF.

CDR3 coding DNA: TGTGCCAGCAGTCCCGGGGACCTCTTTTCACCCCTCCACTTT. It codes for CASSPGDLFSPLHF. The rearrangement uses TRBV7-6 and TRBJ1-6; a weak D match, TRBD1 (5 bases). The CDR3 has 14 amino acids. Trimming shortened V by 6 bases and J by 9 bases, and 15 bases separated the two germline ends. Looked up from germline, CDR1 is SGHVS and CDR2 is FNYEAQ.

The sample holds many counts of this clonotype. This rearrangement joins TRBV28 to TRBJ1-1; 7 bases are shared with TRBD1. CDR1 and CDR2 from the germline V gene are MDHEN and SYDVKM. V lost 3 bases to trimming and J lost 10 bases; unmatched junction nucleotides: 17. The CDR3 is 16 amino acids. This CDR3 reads CASSLAGGQFAIRAFF. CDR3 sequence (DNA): TGTGCCAGCAGTTTGGCCGGGGGACAGTTTGCAATTAGAGCTTTCTTT.

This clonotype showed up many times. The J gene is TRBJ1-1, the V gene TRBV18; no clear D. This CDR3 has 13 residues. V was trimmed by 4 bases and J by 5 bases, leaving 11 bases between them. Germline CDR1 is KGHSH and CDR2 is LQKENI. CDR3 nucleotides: TGTGCCAGCTCACGAGACCCGGGAACTGAAGCTTTCTTT. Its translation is CASSRDPGTEAFF. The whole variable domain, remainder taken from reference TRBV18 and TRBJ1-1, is NAGVMQNPRHLVRRRGQEARLRCSPMKGHSHVYWYRQLPEEGLKFMVYLQKENIIDESGMPKERFSAEFPKEGPSILRIQQVVRGDSAAYFCASSRDPGTEAFFGQGTRLTVV.

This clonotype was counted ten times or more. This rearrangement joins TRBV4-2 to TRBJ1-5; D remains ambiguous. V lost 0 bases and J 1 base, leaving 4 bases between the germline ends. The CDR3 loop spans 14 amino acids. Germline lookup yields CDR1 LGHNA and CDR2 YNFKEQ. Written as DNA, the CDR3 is TGTGCCAGCAGCCAAGAGTCGAGCAATCAGCCCCAGCATTTT. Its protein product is CASSQESSNQPQHF.

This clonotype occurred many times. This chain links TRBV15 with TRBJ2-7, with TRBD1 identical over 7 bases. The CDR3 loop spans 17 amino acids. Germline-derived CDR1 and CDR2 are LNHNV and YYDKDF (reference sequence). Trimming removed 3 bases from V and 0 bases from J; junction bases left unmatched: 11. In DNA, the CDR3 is TGTGCCACCAGCAGTAACTTTGACAGGGCGAGCTCCTACGAGCAGTACTTC. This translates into CATSSNFDRASSYEQYF.

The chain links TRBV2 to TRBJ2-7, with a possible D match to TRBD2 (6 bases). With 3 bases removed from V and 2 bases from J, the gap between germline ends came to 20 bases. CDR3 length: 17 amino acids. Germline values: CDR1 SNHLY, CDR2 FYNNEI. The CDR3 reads CASSDGSAGPRTYEQYF. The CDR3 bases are TGTGCCAGCAGTGATGGATCTGCGGGGCCACGGACCTACGAGCAGTACTTC.

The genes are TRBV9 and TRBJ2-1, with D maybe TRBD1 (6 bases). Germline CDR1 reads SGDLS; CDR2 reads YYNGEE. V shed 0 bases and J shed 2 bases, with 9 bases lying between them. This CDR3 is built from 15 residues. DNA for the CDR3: TGTGCCAGCAGCGTAGTAGGGGGAACCTACAATGAGCAGTTCTTC. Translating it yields CASSVVGGTYNEQFF. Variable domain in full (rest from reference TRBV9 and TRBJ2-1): DSGVTQTPKHLITATGQRVTLRCSPRSGDLSVYWYQQSLDQGLQFLIQYYNGEERAKGNILERFSAQQFPDLHSELNLSSLELGDSALYFCASSVVGGTYNEQFFGPGTRLTVL.